This T cell receptor beta chain is drawn from a study of cytomegalovirus exposure and HLA in healthy donors. As for the donors, each was a healthy bone marrow donor. This CDR3 has 15 residues. Study results and caveats: In vitro work confirmed that a few CMV-associated chains recognize CMV antigens.

13 Jbeta primers and 60 Vbeta primers were used for the PCR. Sequencing used immunoSEQ multiplex PCR; TCRdb keeps in-frame clones, though not all of them. The sample yields some 140,000 clones, about 76% seen once. Details on this clone: Its antigen is not identified. At one of its ends the junction is not consistent with the germline gene, which may arise from a read error.

The chain has TRBV23-1 and TRBJ1-6; D may be TRBD1 (6 bases). TRBV23-1 belongs to the ORF category, with a function that is uncertain. Sequencing used PBMCs. The receptor was derived from a man under 40 in good health and CMV-seropositive. The CDR3 DNA follows: TGCGCCAGCAGTCCCCCGACAGGCCCGAGGTCACCTCTCCACTTT. Its protein is CASSPPTGPRSPLHF.